The 23 T cell receptor beta chains in this list originate from one sample, sequenced in a study of T cells in Graves' hyperthyroidism and ophthalmopathy (dated by TCRdb to about 2019). The library was produced with multiplex PCR. Sequencing relied on an Illumina HiSeq 2000. Amplification of TCR beta CDR3 regions was carried out from RNA transcripts. The TCR CDR3 was subjected to a first round of RT-PCR using the HTBI primer set and the Qiagen OneStep RT-PCR kit. TCRdb reprocessing: public reads trimmed at Q25 with fastp, clones called with MiXCR, in-frame beta chains kept. Entries that share a CDR3 protein sequence are merged under the most common genes and DNA. Across this sample there are a few hundred thousand distinct CDR3 sequences, with approximately 18% seen only once. Jointly, the top ten make up about two fifths of the sample. Sequenced input: blood. The origin of the receptors is a man aged 50-60 years with Graves' ophthalmopathy.

This clonotype was picked up many times. The chain couples TRBV20-1 to TRBJ2-7; 13 bases map to TRBD2. CDR1 is DFQATT, CDR2 SNEGSKA, per germline (reference sequence). This CDR3 comprises 14 residues. V trimming: 5 bases; J trimming: 1 base; junction bases outside the gene matches: 2. In nucleotides, the CDR3 is TGCAGTGCTTTGACTAGCGGGAGGTCCTACGAGCAGTACTTC. It is translated as CSALTSGRSYEQYF.

The J gene is TRBJ2-7, the V gene TRBV20-1; the D gene is possibly TRBD1 (6 bases). V lost 2 bases and J 3 bases, leaving 17 bases between the germline ends. Looked up from germline, CDR1 is DFQATT and CDR2 is SNEGSKA (reference sequence). This CDR3 contains 15 residues. The CDR3 nucleotides are TGCAGTGCTAGAAGGGTGCAGGGGCTCAACTACGAGCAGTACTTC. It is translated as CSARRVQGLNYEQYF.

This sequence joins TRBV4-2 and TRBJ1-1; the D gene is possibly TRBD1 (6 bases). V was shortened by 0 bases and J by 0 bases, with 11 bases between the two germline ends. The CDR3 totals 16 residues. Looked up from germline, CDR1 is LGHNA and CDR2 is YNFKEQ. Here the CDR3 reads CASSQELQGLNTEAFF. The CDR3 region has the DNA TGTGCCAGCAGCCAAGAACTACAGGGTCTGAACACTGAAGCTTTCTTT.

This clonotype was observed at least ten times. The V gene is TRBV30, the J gene TRBJ1-2; 8 nucleotides agree with TRBD1. Trimming removed 3 bases from V and 7 bases from J; junction bases left unmatched: 7. CDR3 length equals 13 residues. CDR1 is GTSNPN, CDR2 SVGIG, per germline (reference sequence). The CDR3 nucleotides read TGTGCCTGGAGCCCCCGACAGGGGACTGGCTACACCTTC. Translating it yields CAWSPRQGTGYTF.

This clonotype appeared many times. The V gene is TRBV30, the J gene TRBJ1-1, with D unclear. V was cut by 7 bases and J by 1 base, with 22 bases left in between. CDR1 GTSNPN and CDR2 SVGIG come from the germline V gene (reference sequence). This CDR3 has 16 residues. DNA of the CDR3: TGTGCCTCCTCAGAGGCGGGTGGGATTGGGAACACTGAAGCTTTCTTT. Protein product: CASSEAGGIGNTEAFF.

This clonotype has only a few counts. The rearrangement links TRBV6-5 to TRBJ2-7; D perhaps matches TRBD2 (6 bases). Germline loops: CDR1 MNHEY, CDR2 SVGAGI. This CDR3 is 15 amino acids long. The germline V and J ends were trimmed by 0 bases and 0 bases, with 9 bases remaining between them. The CDR3, as DNA: TGTGCCAGCAGTTACTCGGGACTGCCCTCCTACGAGCAGTACTTC. Translated: CASSYSGLPSYEQYF.

The chain employs TRBV29-1 and TRBJ2-1; 7 positions match TRBD1. J gave up 3 bases and V 6 bases, and 5 bases lay outside the gene matches. Per the germline V gene, CDR1 is SQVTM and CDR2 is ANQGSEA. The CDR3 runs to 13 residues. The CDR3 nucleotides read TGCAGCGTACTCCGGGACAGCTACAATGAGCAGTTCTTC. Its protein product is CSVLRDSYNEQFF.

The V call is TRBV9, the J call TRBJ2-1, with D hard to call. The CDR3 consists of 15 residues. Germline values: CDR1 SGDLS, CDR2 YYNGEE. V was trimmed by 0 bases and J by 7 bases, leaving 14 bases between them. CDR3 sequence: CASSVAGVARNEQFF. The CDR3 region has the DNA TGTGCCAGCAGCGTAGCAGGCGTCGCGAGAAATGAGCAGTTCTTC.

This clonotype was found many times. The J gene is TRBJ2-5, the V gene TRBV7-2; D may be TRBD1 (6 bases). The CDR3 runs to 16 residues. Looked up from germline, CDR1 is SGHTA and CDR2 is FQGNSA. V was pared by 2 bases and J by 7 bases, with 20 bases between. The CDR3 coding sequence is TGTGCCAGCAGCTTACGGGGCAGGGGTTTAGCAGTGACCCAGTACTTC. Residues: CASSLRGRGLAVTQYF.

This clonotype appeared many times. The chain couples TRBV6-1 to TRBJ1-5; 11 positions match TRBD1. Trimming cost V 5 bases and J 7 bases; bases outside gene matches: 7. The CDR3 length is 15 residues. Germline V gene sequence: CDR1 MNHNS, CDR2 SASEGT. The CDR3 sequence: CASSFGQGAGQPQHF. DNA for the CDR3: TGTGCCAGCAGTTTCGGACAGGGGGCCGGGCAGCCCCAGCATTTT.

This clonotype was recorded many times. The V gene is TRBV7-3, the J gene TRBJ2-1; a weak D match, TRBD2 (7 bases). The CDR3 loop spans 17 amino acids. Looked up from germline, CDR1 is SGHTA and CDR2 is FQGTGA. Trimming took off 2 bases at V and 2 bases at J, with 16 bases between the two ends. This chain's CDR3 is CASSLFGGRGAYNEQFF. In DNA form, the CDR3 reads TGTGCCAGCAGCTTATTTGGTGGGAGGGGGGCCTACAATGAGCAGTTCTTC.

This chain uses TRBV6-1 with TRBJ2-5; TRBD1 agrees at 8 bases. Trimming at V came to 6 bases and at J to 4 bases, leaving 1 base not matched to a gene. Germline lookup yields CDR1 MNHNS and CDR2 SASEGT. The CDR3 length is 12 residues. In DNA form, the CDR3 reads TGTGCCAGCAGAGGACAGGGAGAGACCCAGTACTTC. This gives the protein CASRGQGETQYF.

The chain joins TRBV6-9 to TRBJ2-1, with TRBD2 matching 11 bases. Germline V gives CDR1 MNHGY, CDR2 SVAAGI. V trimming: 3 bases; J trimming: 10 bases; junction bases outside the gene matches: 14. The CDR3 sequence is 17 residues long. The CDR3 protein is CASSYRAGTSGREEQFF. In nucleotides, the CDR3 is TGTGCCAGCAGTTACCGTGCCGGGACTAGCGGCAGAGAGGAGCAGTTCTTC.

In this sample, this clonotype turned up many times. This chain connects TRBV5-1 to TRBJ2-3, with TRBD1 matching 9 bases. CDR1 and CDR2 (germline): SGHRS, YFSETQ. The CDR3 covers 15 residues. After removal of 5 bases from V and 1 base from J, the junction contained 5 bases not matched to a gene. The CDR3: CASSQQGAGTDTQYF. CDR3 in DNA: TGCGCCAGCAGTCAACAGGGGGCAGGCACAGATACGCAGTATTTT.

This clonotype was seen ten or more times. This CDR3 is CSARRGLDTQYF. DNA for the CDR3: TGCAGTGCTAGAAGGGGGCTGGATACGCAGTATTTT. The chain recombines TRBV20-1 with TRBJ2-3; 7 bases agree with TRBD1. Looked up from germline, CDR1 is DFQATT and CDR2 is SNEGSKA (reference sequence). V gave up 2 bases and J gave up 6 bases; unmatched junction bases: 2. CDR3 size: 12 residues.

This clonotype was picked up many times. The rearrangement uses TRBV30 and TRBJ1-2; D may be TRBD1 (5 bases). The germline V and J ends were trimmed by 8 bases and 6 bases, with 16 bases remaining between them. CDR3 length: 12 residues. The V gene's germline CDR1 is GTSNPN and CDR2 SVGIG (reference sequence). CDR3: CARQGGSDGYTF. CDR3 nucleotides: TGTGCCCGGCAGGGCGGCTCCGATGGCTACACCTTC.

In its sample, this clonotype was seen many times. The chain links TRBV3-1 to TRBJ1-2; no reliable D call. CDR3 length: 14 amino acids. V lost 0 bases and J lost 7, with 12 bases in between. The germline V gene has CDR1 LGHDT and CDR2 YNNKEL (reference sequence). CDR3 DNA: TGTGCCAGCAGCCAAGACGCCGGGCATCGTGGCTACACCTTC. It encodes CASSQDAGHRGYTF.

This clonotype was seen repeatedly, ten times or more. The V call is TRBV7-9, the J call TRBJ2-7; 7 bases align to TRBD2. J lost 7 bases, V lost 5 bases, and 14 bases had no gene match. Germline V lookup: CDR1 SEHNR, CDR2 FQNEAQ (reference sequence). The CDR3 length is 15 residues. CDR3 sequence reads: CASSTLSLAAGEQYF. The CDR3 bases are TGTGCCAGCAGCACCTTGAGTCTAGCGGCAGGGGAGCAGTACTTC. The variable domain in full, with the rest retrieved from reference TRBV7-9 and TRBJ2-7, is DTGVSQNPRHKITKRGQNVTFRCDPISEHNRLYWYRQTLGQGPEFLTYFQNEAQLEKSRLLSDRFSAERPKGSFSTLEIQRTEQGDSAMYLCASSTLSLAAGEQYFGPGTRLTVT.

This clonotype was seen repeatedly, ten times or more. The CDR3 DNA reads as TGTGCCAGCAGCACAAATAATCAGCCCCAGCATTTT. Translated: CASSTNNQPQHF. This chain links TRBV7-2 with TRBJ1-5; no reliable D call. CDR1 and CDR2 (germline): SGHTA, FQGNSA. This CDR3 contains 12 residues. Trimming removed 5 bases from V and 4 bases from J, with 6 bases in between.

This clonotype was detected many times. CDR3 region: CASSPEGGVYGYTF. CDR3 nucleotides: TGCGCCAGCAGCCCGGAGGGAGGGGTCTATGGCTACACCTTC. The genes are TRBV5-1 and TRBJ1-2; D is possibly TRBD1 (5 bases). Trimming left V 4 bases short and J 4 bases short, with 14 bases between. This CDR3 is built from 14 residues. Germline loops: CDR1 SGHRS, CDR2 YFSETQ.

The chain recombines TRBV4-1 with TRBJ2-1, with 10 positions matching TRBD2. V was clipped by 0 bases and J by 3 bases; unmatched bases: 2. The CDR3 extends over 16 amino acids. Germline CDR1 is MGHRA and CDR2 is YSYEKL. The CDR3 sequence: CASSQDGTSDYNEQFF. CDR3 coding DNA: TGCGCCAGCAGCCAAGACGGGACTAGCGACTACAATGAGCAGTTCTTC.

This clonotype was seen at least ten times. This rearrangement joins TRBV6-2 or TRBV6-3 to TRBJ1-1; perhaps TRBD1 as D (6 bases). Germline assignment: CDR1 MNHEY and CDR2 SVGEGT. Trimming took off 5 bases at V and 0 bases at J, with 13 bases between the two ends. The CDR3 contains 15 residues. CDR3 nucleotide sequence: TGTGCCAGCAGTGATACACAGGGATTGAACACTGAAGCTTTCTTT. This gives the protein CASSDTQGLNTEAFF.

This sequence joins TRBV20-1 and TRBJ2-5; 7 nucleotides align to TRBD1. The trim removed 0 bases at V and 4 bases at J, leaving 11 bases unmatched. The CDR3 is made up of 16 amino acids. CDR1 and CDR2 from the germline V gene are DFQATT and SNEGSKA (reference sequence). CDR3 amino acids: CSARDLRQGQRETQYF. Written as DNA, the CDR3 is TGCAGTGCTAGAGATCTACGACAGGGCCAACGAGAGACCCAGTACTTC.